These 13 T cell receptor beta chains came from one sample sequenced in a study of blood T cell repertoires in COVID-19. Produced via immunoSEQ multiplex PCR; TCRdb's table is partial and in-frame only. The repertoire holds some 300,000 clones, with 88% as singletons. The sequencing input was PBMCs or T cells enriched from blood (not recorded which). Every receptor here comes from a woman in her twenties or thirties who had recovered from COVID-19.

The chain is built from TRBV30 and TRBJ1-2, with 11 bases that match TRBD1. This CDR3 spans 15 amino acids. Germline V CDR1 and CDR2: GTSNPN, SVGIG (reference sequence). Trimming at V came to 2 bases and at J to 0 bases, leaving 2 bases not matched to a gene. In DNA form, the CDR3 reads TGTGCCTGGAGTCGGACAGGGGGCGCTAACTATGGCTACACCTTC. Its protein product is CAWSRTGGANYGYTF. The full variable domain, its missing parts supplied by reference TRBV30 and TRBJ1-2, is SQTIHQWPATLVQPVGSPLSLECTVEGTSNPNLYWYRQAAGRGLQLLFYSVGIGQISSEVPQNLSASRPQDRQFILSSKKLLLSDSGFYLCAWSRTGGANYGYTFGSGTRLTVV.

This clone was seen once. The gene calls are TRBV19 and TRBJ2-7, with a weak D call TRBD1 (6 bases). The CDR3 loop spans 12 amino acids. Germline lookup yields CDR1 LNHDA and CDR2 SQIVND (reference sequence). Trimming removed 8 bases at V and 2 bases at J, with 10 bases between. Here the CDR3 reads CASRQAAYEQYF. CDR3 sequence (DNA): TGTGCCAGTCGACAGGCCGCCTACGAGCAGTACTTC.

The chain has TRBV5-1 and TRBJ2-7, with 9 bases aligning to TRBD1. The CDR3 length is 18 residues. From germline, CDR1 is SGHRS and CDR2 YFSETQ. V dropped 2 bases and J dropped 4; count of bases not matched to a gene: 16. In nucleotides, the CDR3 is TGCGCCAGCAGCTTAGGCGCAGCGTCGACAGGGGGTCTGTACGAGCAGTACTTC. Protein product: CASSLGAASTGGLYEQYF.

CDR3 in DNA: TGTGCCAGCAGCGTAGCTTTTAGCGGGGGGGAGAATGAGCAGTTCTTC. Protein sequence: CASSVAFSGGENEQFF. V is TRBV9 and J is TRBJ2-1; 11 bases fit TRBD2. CDR1 and CDR2 (germline): SGDLS, YYNGEE. The CDR3 spans 16 residues. Unmatched junction bases numbered 6, after V lost 0 bases and J lost 7 bases.

The rearrangement uses TRBV27 and TRBJ1-5; TRBD1 matches 7 bases. V dropped 4 bases and J dropped 0; count of bases not matched to a gene: 3. CDR3 length: 15 amino acids. Germline V gene data show CDR1 as MNHEY and CDR2 as SMNVEV (reference sequence). This CDR3 is CASSSGTVSNQPQHF. The CDR3 coding sequence is TGTGCCAGCAGTTCTGGGACAGTTAGCAATCAGCCCCAGCATTTT.

CDR3 DNA sequence: TGTGCCAGCAGTTTCAGGGAGGACAATGAGCAGTTCTTC. It specifies CASSFREDNEQFF. V is TRBV27 and J is TRBJ2-1; the D gene is possibly TRBD2 (6 bases). CDR3 length equals 13 residues. Germline V lookup: CDR1 MNHEY, CDR2 SMNVEV (reference sequence). Trimming took off 3 bases at V and 5 bases at J, with 8 bases between the two ends.

The rearrangement joins TRBV9 to TRBJ1-2; no reliable D call. Trimming left V 0 bases short and J 0 bases short, with 15 bases between. CDR1 is SGDLS, CDR2 YYNGEE, per germline. CDR3 length: 17 amino acids. CDR3 region: CASSVAKENPPNYGYTF. Written as DNA, the CDR3 is TGTGCCAGCAGCGTAGCGAAGGAGAATCCCCCTAACTATGGCTACACCTTC.

This sequence joins TRBV14 and TRBJ1-5; D not resolved. In germline, CDR1 is SGHDN, CDR2 FVKESK. Trimming cost V 1 base and J 6 bases, with 7 bases left between them. The CDR3 consists of 13 residues. Written as DNA, the CDR3 is TGTGCCAGCAGCCAAGGACGGGGTCAGCCCCAGCATTTT. This codes for CASSQGRGQPQHF.

The gene calls are TRBV5-8 and TRBJ1-5, with D unclear. The CDR3 runs to 13 residues. Deletions cut 2 bases from V and 4 bases from J, with 7 bases between. Germline loops: CDR1 SGHTS, CDR2 YDEGEE. CDR3 amino acids: CASSLRDNQPQHF. CDR3 DNA: TGTGCCAGCAGCTTACGGGATAATCAGCCCCAGCATTTT.

The chain uses TRBV2 and TRBJ2-7, with TRBD2 as a possible D gene (5 bases). This CDR3 has 14 residues. Germline values: CDR1 SNHLY, CDR2 FYNNEI. The V end was cut by 8 bases, the J end by 4 bases, with 18 bases between. The CDR3 sequence: CASGKDGGEYEQYF. In nucleotides, the CDR3 is TGTGCCAGCGGGAAGGACGGAGGAGAGTACGAGCAGTACTTC.

This chain joins TRBV7-9 and TRBJ1-4, with D hard to call. Trimming cost V 5 bases and J 8 bases, with 15 bases left between them. There are 14 residues in the CDR3. In germline, CDR1 is SEHNR, CDR2 FQNEAQ (reference sequence). CDR3 DNA sequence: TGTGCCAGCAGCGTAGGACTGGGTTTGGAAAAACTGTTTTTT. Translating gives CASSVGLGLEKLFF.

The rearrangement uses TRBV7-9 and TRBJ1-1, with 10 bases fitting TRBD1. The CDR3 runs to 17 residues. V was pared by 3 bases and J by 5 bases, with 12 bases of the junction left unmatched. Germline assignment: CDR1 SEHNR and CDR2 FQNEAQ (reference sequence). CDR3 bases: TGTGCCAGCAGCTTCCCTTTAATGGGACAGGGGAGAACTGAAGCTTTCTTT. Its translation: CASSFPLMGQGRTEAFF.

This clone was detected many times. The V gene is TRBV9, the J gene TRBJ1-3, with D unresolved. Trimming stripped 0 bases from V and 8 bases from J, with 9 bases between. The V gene's germline CDR1 is SGDLS and CDR2 YYNGEE. The CDR3 has 13 residues. CDR3 in DNA: TGTGCCAGCAGCGTAGAGGCGAGGGACACCATATATTTT. It encodes CASSVEARDTIYF.